This T cell receptor beta chain emerged from a study of blood T cell repertoires in COVID-19 (dated by TCRdb to between 2020 and 2021). Broadly, across the study: Samples from collaborators originated in the United States, Italy and Spain and spanned both the acute and convalescent phases of COVID-19. The material from the prospective study consisted of cDNA or gDNA derived from T cells, B-cell-depleted T cells, or PBMCs. The dataset comprised deeply sampled blood TCRbeta repertoires from subjects exposed to, actively infected with, or recovered from COVID-19. The repertoires were released in a freely available public database meant as a resource for research on the immune response to SARS-CoV-2. Samples were obtained from the ongoing ImmuneRACE study (first 160 participants) and from about 1,300 subjects provided by 6 global collaborators. Nearly every sample came with metadata listing a de-identified subject ID, COVID-19 status, age in years and sex. Where available, HLA class I and class II types were taken from metadata supplied by the sample provider and were not determined by assay-based typing.

Study-wide findings and limitations: How much clinical and demographic metadata was included differed by source and by participant, and the metadata was provided uncurated.

Another Seattle source contributed samples from volunteer blood donors who had recovered from COVID-19. Each collaborating institution followed its own protocols to collect whole blood in K2EDTA tubes. For TCRbeta analysis, collaborators shipped samples in one of three forms: frozen whole blood, isolated PBMCs, or DNA extracted from either of those sample types. Per the germline V gene, LGHNA is the CDR1 and YNFKEQ is the CDR2. Including the terminal cysteine and phenylalanine, the CDR3 comprises 12 residues. This entry keeps only the CDR3 DNA: 36 bases, framed from base 1. The germline ends are 6 bases apart after V is trimmed by 4 bases and J by 6 bases. Points on this clone: The specificity of this receptor is unknown. No much larger clonotype is one base removed from it; base qualities were not supplied.

The immunoSEQ Assay, a bias-controlled multiplex PCR, was used to amplify TCRbeta CDR3 regions from genomic DNA. In the original analysis: The number of nucleated cells in each sample was estimated from the amplification of reference gene primers within the assay. To quantify the absolute abundance of each unique TCRbeta CDR3 rearrangement, sequence reads were collapsed and filtered. Productive Simpson clonality was computed per sample as the square root of Simpson's diversity index over productive rearrangements. TCRdb took this table from immuneACCESS and kept in-frame rearrangements with V and J called. Such tables lack part of the clones; where checked against another copy, unresolved V genes explain under half of the gap, and the rest is unexplained. Clonal size and the V and J genes are those of that table, whereas D and trimming came from the DNA. A total of about 250,000 clones appear in this sample, around nine tenths of them only once. Of the sample, 1.5% to 2% falls within the top ten clones.

The receptor was isolated from a woman in her sixties or seventies who had recovered from COVID-19. Sequencing input: peripheral blood. This chain joins TRBV4-2 to TRBJ1-4, with no confident D gene call. The nucleotide sequence is TGTGCCAGCAGCCCCCCCGATGAAAAACTGTTTTTT. Translated, it gives CASSPPDEKLFF.